This T cell receptor (beta chain) is from a study of T cell clonality in common variable immunodeficiency. Broader study findings: In common variable immunodeficiency, TCR beta chains reportedly carried fewer deletions and N-nucleotide insertions.

The CDR3 has 13 amino acids. V lost 6 bases, J lost 5 bases, and 11 bases lay in between. Germline CDR1 is SNHLY and CDR2 is FYNNEI. The data were produced by immunoSEQ multiplex PCR, yet TCRdb's version contains in-frame clones alone and is incomplete. This sample comprises tens of thousands of clones, none seen once only. This clone was detected ten times or more. The antigen is unknown. The read ends 3 residues before the CDR3 terminus; that terminus is restored from the germline J gene. The clonotype comes from a person aged 18 to 70 in good health. The genes are TRBV2 and TRBJ1-5; maybe TRBD1 (5 bases). Sequencing input: peripheral blood mononuclear cells. The CDR3 spells CASSGHPDQPQHF. The sequenced part of the CDR3 DNA is TGTGCCAGCAGCGGACACCCAGATCAGCCC.